The clone carrying this TCR beta chain was detected once. Its antigen is not known. The protocol was immunoSEQ multiplex PCR, while the TCRdb copy is restricted to in-frame clones and leaves out a portion. The data contain 300,000 to 400,000 clones, approximately 88% of them singletons. Donors came from a validation cohort of some 130 subjects, distinct from the first 666-subject cohort. The data were obtained in a study of cytomegalovirus exposure and HLA in healthy donors. Whole-study findings and limits: Researchers reported that three CMV-associated chains were confirmed in vitro as CMV antigen-specific. The classifier reportedly diagnosed cytomegalovirus status with high specificity and sensitivity. Subsequent analysis showed first-cohort TCR clusters tending to co-occur in 120 validation repertoires.

Losses at the gene ends were 2 bases for V and 5 bases for J; bases not matched to a gene: 3. CDR3 length equals 13 residues. Germline V gives CDR1 MNHEY, CDR2 SMNVEV (reference sequence). The sample consisted of PBMCs. This rearrangement joins TRBV27 to TRBJ2-7, with 7 bases that match TRBD1. The TCR was taken from a man aged 25-40 years in good health and CMV-seronegative. CDR3 amino acids: CASSLVTGNEQYF. The CDR3 coding sequence is TGTGCCAGCAGTTTAGTGACAGGGAACGAGCAGTACTTC.